This T cell receptor beta chain was identified during a study of blood T cell repertoires in COVID-19. Study-wide context: Sources were T cells, B-cell-depleted T cells, or PBMCs; the material itself was cDNA or gDNA.

The data were produced by immunoSEQ multiplex PCR, yet TCRdb's version contains in-frame clones alone and is incomplete. The sample includes hundreds of thousands of clones, more than 80% of them seen just once. Participants were placed into cohorts based on the clinical history they reported. This clone was seen just once. Germline trimming cut 5 bases from V and 7 bases from J; bases unmatched to any gene: 7. The length of the CDR3 is 15 residues. CDR1 is LNHDA, CDR2 SQIVND, per germline (reference sequence). The rearrangement uses TRBV19 and TRBJ2-2, with 10 bases fitting TRBD2. The source material was PBMCs or T cells enriched from blood (not recorded which). The sequence was obtained from a man younger than 45 who had recovered from COVID-19. CDR3 nucleotides: TGTGCCAGTAGTCGTACCCTAGCGGGAGTCGGGGAGCTGTTTTTT. It translates to CASSRTLAGVGELFF.